The 27 T cell receptor beta chains presented below share a single source sample, sequenced in a study of CXCR3-negative and CXCR3-positive naive CD8 T cells. Whole-study findings and limits: For CXCR3-positive naive cells, TRB CDR3s were more hydrophobic than those of CXCR3-negative naive cells.

Their target antigens are unknown. TRB cDNA libraries were made by UMI-labeled 5' RACE. No DNA is given; TCRdb re-called the 5' RACE reads and lists each CDR3 protein once. The table lists about 98,000 distinct CDR3 sequences. The sequenced sample consisted of naive CXCR3+ CD8+ T cells from blood. The sample's subset: CD45RO-CCR7+CD27+CD95- naive CD8+ T cells expressing CXCR3 (TNR3+). The origin of the receptors is a human donor in good health. Some clones in this sample may be carry-over from other donors' samples.

The rearrangement links TRBV12-3 or TRBV12-4 to TRBJ1-2; the D call from TCRdb, TRBD1, cannot be confirmed without DNA. CDR3 length: 15 amino acids. CDR3 loop: CASSLDRDRRYGYTF.

This chain joins TRBV27 and TRBJ2-7; TCRdb's assignment of TRBD1 cannot be checked, as there is no DNA. Germline V gives CDR1 MNHEY, CDR2 SMNVEV (reference sequence). This CDR3 has 18 residues. CDR3 residues: CASSLFISKDKSSYEQYF.

The J gene is TRBJ2-2, the V gene TRBV29-1; TCRdb selects TRBD1, and the lack of DNA leaves this call unchecked. This CDR3 spans 17 amino acids. CDR1 is SQVTM, CDR2 ANQGSEA, per germline. Here the CDR3 reads CSVEDRGDRGLAGELFF.

The rearrangement links TRBV7-9 to TRBJ1-2. Germline V gives CDR1 SEHNR, CDR2 FQNEAQ (reference sequence). The CDR3 extends over 13 amino acids. The CDR3 loop reads CASSQRTDYGYTF.

This sequence joins TRBV12-3 or TRBV12-4 and TRBJ2-1; there is no DNA to check the TCRdb D call of TRBD2. The CDR3 totals 16 residues. The CDR3 protein is CASRYPSGGPYNEQFF.

The rearrangement uses TRBV15 and TRBJ1-1; TCRdb names TRBD1, which stays unverified in the absence of DNA. The CDR3 covers 13 residues. Germline CDR1 reads LNHNV; CDR2 reads YYDKDF (reference sequence). This CDR3 is CATTRDRVTEAFF.

This chain links TRBV6-4 with TRBJ2-3; without DNA, the TCRdb call of TRBD2 cannot be checked. Germline loops: CDR1 MRHNA, CDR2 SNTAGT. This CDR3 is built from 17 residues. CDR3 sequence: CASSASGRGFSTDTQYF.

V is TRBV29-1 and J is TRBJ2-7; there is no DNA to check the TCRdb D call of TRBD1. The CDR3 covers 13 residues. The V gene's germline CDR1 is SQVTM and CDR2 ANQGSEA. The CDR3 spells CSVGQGEVYEQYF.

This sequence joins TRBV10-2 and TRBJ2-7; as DNA is missing, the TRBD2 call by TCRdb cannot be tested. CDR1 WSHSY and CDR2 SAAADI come from the germline V gene. The CDR3 covers 16 residues. The CDR3 loop reads CASRELAGAAMWEQYF.

The chain is built from TRBV19 and TRBJ2-6; TCRdb lists TRBD2, though no DNA is available to test this call. The CDR3 consists of 13 residues. CDR1 is LNHDA and CDR2 is SQIVND in the germline V gene (reference sequence). CDR3 sequence: CASSVQGPNVLTF. The variable domain in full, with the rest retrieved from reference TRBV19 and TRBJ2-6, is DGGITQSPKYLFRKEGQNVTLSCEQNLNHDAMYWYRQDPGQGLRLIYYSQIVNDFQKGDIAEGYSVSREKKESFPLTVTSAQKNPTAFYLCASSVQGPNVLTFGAGSRLTVL.

The gene calls are TRBV28 and TRBJ1-2; as DNA is missing, the TRBD1 call by TCRdb cannot be tested. In germline, CDR1 is MDHEN, CDR2 SYDVKM. This CDR3 has 17 residues. The CDR3 spells CASRPYGGDHLNYGYTF.

V usage is TRBV5-6 and J usage is TRBJ2-1; checking the TCRdb D call of TRBD2 is not possible without DNA. In germline, CDR1 is SGHDT, CDR2 YYEEEE. The CDR3 extends over 15 amino acids. The CDR3 reads CASSQPGLADNEQFF.

CDR3 in amino acids: CASSYPSGGAGYNEQFF. The chain uses TRBV6-2 or TRBV6-3 and TRBJ2-1; checking the TCRdb D call of TRBD1 is not possible without DNA. Looked up from germline, CDR1 is MNHEY and CDR2 is SVGEGT. The CDR3 totals 17 residues.

The rearrangement links TRBV7-9 to TRBJ2-1; TCRdb proposes TRBD2, but this gene call is untestable without DNA. From germline, CDR1 is SEHNR and CDR2 FQNEAQ (reference sequence). CDR3 length: 16 residues. The chain's CDR3 is CASSLMSGGAIDEQFF. Complete variable domain (other parts from reference TRBV7-9 and TRBJ2-1): DTGVSQNPRHKITKRGQNVTFRCDPISEHNRLYWYRQTLGQGPEFLTYFQNEAQLEKSRLLSDRFSAERPKGSFSTLEIQRTEQGDSAMYLCASSLMSGGAIDEQFFGPGTRLTVL.

The V gene is TRBV28, the J gene TRBJ1-3. Germline-derived CDR1 and CDR2 are MDHEN and SYDVKM. CDR3 length: 15 amino acids. This CDR3 is CASSLTSRPGNTIYF.

The chain combines TRBV7-2 with TRBJ2-7; TCRdb indicates TRBD1, and absent DNA this call remains unverified. Per germline, CDR1 SGHTA and CDR2 FQGNSA. The CDR3 is 14 amino acids. The CDR3 loop reads CASSSWTGNYEQYF.

The gene calls are TRBV7-2 and TRBJ2-7; TCRdb selects TRBD1, and the lack of DNA leaves this call unchecked. This CDR3 has 16 amino acids. From germline, CDR1 is SGHTA and CDR2 FQGNSA. The CDR3 spells CASSLGAGQSSYEQYF.

The chain uses TRBV4-1 and TRBJ2-6. Germline CDR1 and CDR2: MGHRA and YSYEKL. CDR3 size: 17 residues. CDR3 residues: CASSQVLGVSGANVLTF.

The chain employs TRBV5-6 and TRBJ2-1; TCRdb indicates TRBD1, and absent DNA this call remains unverified. The CDR3 loop spans 16 amino acids. Germline CDR1 reads SGHDT; CDR2 reads YYEEEE. The CDR3 region is CASSHFGTGPYNEQFF. Together with reference TRBV5-6 and TRBJ2-1, the CDR3 gives the full variable domain: DAGVTQSPTHLIKTRGQQVTLRCSPKSGHDTVSWYQQALGQGPQFIFQYYEEEERQRGNFPDRFSGHQFPNYSSELNVNALLLGDSALYLCASSHFGTGPYNEQFFGPGTRLTVL.

V is TRBV6-2 or TRBV6-3 and J is TRBJ1-1; without DNA, the TCRdb call of TRBD1 cannot be checked. CDR1 is MNHEY and CDR2 is SVGEGT in the germline V gene. The CDR3 covers 17 residues. CDR3 residues: CASSWTGNEEANTEAFF.

The V and J genes are TRBV2 and TRBJ2-3. Germline values: CDR1 SNHLY, CDR2 FYNNEI. This CDR3 is 15 amino acids long. The CDR3 reads CASSEEIDSTDTQYF.

CDR3 protein: CASSFAASLNTEAFF. V gene TRBV12-1 combines with J gene TRBJ1-1. TRBV12-1 is an annotated pseudogene. The CDR3 runs 15 residues.

V gene TRBV6-5 combines with J gene TRBJ2-1. The germline V gene has CDR1 MNHEY and CDR2 SVGAGI. This CDR3 region has 14 residues. The CDR3 loop is CASRPLVGSNEQFF.

The chain employs TRBV29-1 and TRBJ2-3; the D call of TRBD1 rests on TCRdb alone, since no DNA is present to check it. This CDR3 comprises 13 residues. From germline, CDR1 is SQVTM and CDR2 ANQGSEA. The CDR3 protein is CSVHGTRTDTQYF.

The V call is TRBV7-2, the J call TRBJ2-2. Germline lookup yields CDR1 SGHTA and CDR2 FQGNSA. CDR3 length: 14 residues. The CDR3 spells CASSLPGLAGELFF.

The rearrangement joins TRBV13 to TRBJ2-1. This CDR3 has 12 amino acids. Germline CDR1 and CDR2: PRHDT and FYEKMQ (reference sequence). The CDR3 sequence: CASSASDGVRFF.

This chain uses TRBV7-9 with TRBJ1-1. Per germline, CDR1 SEHNR and CDR2 FQNEAQ (reference sequence). The CDR3 is 16 residues long. The CDR3 sequence is CASSLGIRGTEQEAFF. The complete variable domain, with remaining parts taken from reference TRBV7-9 and TRBJ1-1, reads DTGVSQNPRHKITKRGQNVTFRCDPISEHNRLYWYRQTLGQGPEFLTYFQNEAQLEKSRLLSDRFSAERPKGSFSTLEIQRTEQGDSAMYLCASSLGIRGTEQEAFFGQGTRLTVV.